The sequence of this T cell receptor (beta chain) was determined in a study of T-cell memory formation after mild COVID-19. Turning to the study itself: TCR clusters largely stayed donor specific.

This clonotype has a handful of counts. Barcoded TCR alpha and TCR beta cDNA libraries with UMIs came from 5'RACE using constant-segment primers. One entry per CDR3 protein results from TCRdb running MiXCR on the 5' RACE reads. The table shows some 330,000 distinct CDR3 sequences, with 20% to 25% occurring only once. Germline-derived CDR1 and CDR2 are SGHTA and FQGTGA. The CDR3 spans 13 residues. V was trimmed by 6 bases and J by 3 bases, leaving 10 bases between them. This TCR came from an adult woman who had mild COVID-19 (a few samples of this study predate the infection). Cell type and time point are not known. V is TRBV7-3 and J is TRBJ2-3; D perhaps matches TRBD1 (5 bases). Specimen: PBMCs or a T cell subset sorted from them (not recorded which). The CDR3 is CASRQAGTDTQYF. The CDR3 coding sequence is TGTGCCAGCAGACAGGCAGGGACAGATACGCAGTATTTT.